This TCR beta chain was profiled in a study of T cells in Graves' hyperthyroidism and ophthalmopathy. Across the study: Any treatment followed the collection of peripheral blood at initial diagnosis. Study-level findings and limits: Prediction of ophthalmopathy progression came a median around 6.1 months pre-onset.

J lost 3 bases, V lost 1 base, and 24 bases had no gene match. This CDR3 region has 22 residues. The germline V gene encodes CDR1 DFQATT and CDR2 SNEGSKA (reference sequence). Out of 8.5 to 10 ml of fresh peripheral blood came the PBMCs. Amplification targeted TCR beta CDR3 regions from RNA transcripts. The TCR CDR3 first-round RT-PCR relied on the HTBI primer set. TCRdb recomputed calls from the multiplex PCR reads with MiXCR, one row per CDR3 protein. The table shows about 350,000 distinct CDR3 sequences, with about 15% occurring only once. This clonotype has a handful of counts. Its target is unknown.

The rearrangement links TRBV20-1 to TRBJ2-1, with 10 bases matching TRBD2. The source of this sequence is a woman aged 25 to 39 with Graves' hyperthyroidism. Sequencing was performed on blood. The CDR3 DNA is TGCAGTGCTAGAGGTGGTTCTAAGGGAAGGCTAGCGGGAGCTAGTTTCTACAATGAGCAGTTCTTC. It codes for CSARGGSKGRLAGASFYNEQFF.